These 12 T cell receptor beta chains originate from one sample sequenced in a study of blood T cells in healthy people across ages. The use of a sample-barcoded 5' primer and a J-beta primer mix characterized a second PCR of roughly 6 to 11 cycles. TCRdb analysed the 5' RACE reads with MiXCR anew, one entry per CDR3 protein. The sample has some 1.8 million distinct CDR3 sequences, 35% to 50% seen once. Source material: blood. These receptors all stem from a human donor in good health.

The chain recombines TRBV7-2 with TRBJ2-5; unclear D gene. The length of the CDR3 is 16 residues. Trimming pared 1 base from V and 3 bases from J, leaving 15 bases between. Germline V lookup: CDR1 SGHTA, CDR2 FQGNSA. The chain's CDR3 is CASSLGPGGSKETQYF. CDR3 coding DNA: TGTGCCAGCAGCTTAGGACCGGGTGGCAGCAAAGAGACCCAGTACTTC.

A few counts support this clonotype. The V and J genes are TRBV15 and TRBJ2-4; D is unresolved. V lost 5 bases, J lost 6 bases, and 8 bases lay in between. This CDR3 region has 12 residues. Looked up from germline, CDR1 is LNHNV and CDR2 is YYDKDF (reference sequence). The CDR3 is CATSSLGNIQYF. The DNA for the CDR3 is TGTGCCACCAGCTCTTTGGGAAACATTCAGTACTTC.

This clonotype was counted between two and nine times. The chain has TRBV6-1 and TRBJ2-7; perhaps TRBD2 as D (6 bases). The CDR3 runs to 13 residues. Germline V gene sequence: CDR1 MNHNS, CDR2 SASEGT. Deletions cut 4 bases from V and 7 bases from J, with 14 bases between. This CDR3 reads CASSGSEAGEQYF. DNA of the CDR3: TGTGCCAGCAGTGGCTCTGAGGCGGGGGAGCAGTACTTC.

The chain couples TRBV5-5 to TRBJ2-5, with TRBD2 matching 11 bases. The CDR3 is 17 amino acids. Per the germline V gene, CDR1 is SGHKS and CDR2 is YYEKEE (reference sequence). Unmatched junction bases numbered 12, after V lost 3 bases and J lost 5 bases. The DNA of the CDR3 is TGTGCCAGCAGCTCCCGATTTAGCGGGGGGGCAATTGAGACCCAGTACTTC. Its protein product is CASSSRFSGGAIETQYF.

The J gene is TRBJ2-3, the V gene TRBV4-3; possible D gene TRBD2, 5 bases. Between the trimmed V and J ends, which lost 3 bases and 4 bases, there was a span of 11 bases. CDR1 and CDR2 from the germline V gene are LGHNA and YSLEER. There are 14 residues in the CDR3. CDR3 in DNA: TGCGCCAGCAGCCAGGAAGCGGTCGCAGATACGCAGTATTTT. Protein: CASSQEAVADTQYF.

Turning to this clonotype: This CDR3 is missing its conserved last phenylalanine or tryptophan, likely due to a read error. J is TRBJ2-5 and V is TRBV27; D gene unclear. The J call may be wrong; the DNA end is better matched by TRBJ2-7. The CDR3 length is 13 residues. The germline V gene encodes CDR1 MNHEY and CDR2 SMNVEV (reference sequence). CDR3 sequence: CASSSTLDYEQYC. The CDR3 nucleotides are TGTGCCAGCTCCTCAACGCTGGACTACGAGCAGTACTGC.

This chain joins TRBV29-1 and TRBJ2-2, with D possibly TRBD1 on 6 matching bases. V lost 4 bases, J lost 8 bases, and 14 bases lay in between. The CDR3 extends over 13 amino acids. The germline V gene has CDR1 SQVTM and CDR2 ANQGSEA. The CDR3, as DNA: TGCAGCGTTGCGTCGCAGGGGCGAGGGGAGCTGTTTTTT. This encodes CSVASQGRGELFF.

The chain carries TRBV12-3 or TRBV12-4 and TRBJ1-5; D might be TRBD1 (5 bases). The V gene lost 0 bases and the J gene lost 6 bases, with 15 bases spanning the gap. CDR3 length: 16 residues. CDR3 in amino acids: CASSLAASGSSQPQHF. CDR3 in DNA: TGTGCCAGCAGTTTAGCCGCCTCAGGGTCCAGTCAGCCCCAGCATTTT.

This clonotype was recorded at least ten times. The chain carries TRBV2 and TRBJ2-7; D remains unclear. V lost 4 bases and J 0 bases, leaving 13 bases between the germline ends. Germline CDR1 and CDR2: SNHLY and FYNNEI. This CDR3 has 15 amino acids. The CDR3: CASSVTQLSSYEQYF. CDR3 nucleotides: TGTGCCAGCAGTGTCACACAGTTAAGCTCCTACGAGCAGTACTTC.

This clonotype showed up just a few times. This chain joins TRBV7-2 and TRBJ1-4; 7 bases agree with TRBD1. V lost 4 bases to trimming and J lost 7 bases; unmatched junction nucleotides: 9. Per germline, CDR1 SGHTA and CDR2 FQGNSA. The CDR3 covers 15 residues. The CDR3 nucleotides read TGTGCCAGCAGCTCCCAGACAGGGATAGGTGAAAAACTGTTTTTT. Translated, it gives CASSSQTGIGEKLFF.

This clonotype turned up a few times. CDR3 DNA sequence: TGCAGTACGACTTTGCGGGGCAACGAGCAGTACTTC. Protein sequence: CSTTLRGNEQYF. V and J are TRBV20-1 and TRBJ2-4, with D maybe TRBD2 (6 bases). The last part of the DNA fits TRBJ2-7 better; the J call may be wrong. Germline V lookup: CDR1 DFQATT, CDR2 SNEGSKA (reference sequence). The CDR3 is 12 amino acids.

This clonotype appeared once. The chain recombines TRBV19 with TRBJ2-7; TRBD2 aligns across 7 bases. The ends lost 10 bases at V and 5 bases at J; junction bases unmatched: 5. Per germline, CDR1 LNHDA and CDR2 SQIVND (reference sequence). The CDR3 is 11 amino acids. CDR3 loop: CATRDYDEQYF. The CDR3 nucleotides read TGTGCCACCCGGGACTACGACGAGCAGTACTTC.